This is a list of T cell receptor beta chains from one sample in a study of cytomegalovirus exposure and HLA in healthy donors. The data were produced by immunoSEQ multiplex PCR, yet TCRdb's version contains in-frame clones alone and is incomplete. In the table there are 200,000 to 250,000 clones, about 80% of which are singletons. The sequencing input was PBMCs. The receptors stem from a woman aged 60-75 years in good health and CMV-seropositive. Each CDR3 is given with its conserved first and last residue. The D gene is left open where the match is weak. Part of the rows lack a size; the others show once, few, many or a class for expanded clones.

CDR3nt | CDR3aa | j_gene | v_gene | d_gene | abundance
TGCGCCAGCAGCCAAGAAGGGACAGGGGGATCACCCCTCCACTTT | CASSQEGTGGSPLHF | TRBJ1-6 | TRBV4-3 | TRBD1 | .
TGCGCCAGCAGCCCACGGCGACAGGGAAACACTGAAGCTTTCTTT | CASSPRRQGNTEAFF | TRBJ1-1 | TRBV4-1 | TRBD1 | .
TGTGCCAGCTCACCACCGGTGGGGCAGCGGGAGTACAATGAGCAGTTCTTC | CASSPPVGQREYNEQFF | TRBJ2-1 | TRBV18 | TRBD2 | once
TGCGCCAGCAGCTTGGTCGGACAGGGGCTGGGAGAGACCCAGTACTTC | CASSLVGQGLGETQYF | TRBJ2-5 | TRBV5-1 | TRBD1 | .
TGTGCCAGCAGCTCCGGGACATCTAACTATGGCTACACCTTC | CASSSGTSNYGYTF | TRBJ1-2 | TRBV11-2 | . | .
TGTGCCAGCAGTCCTTCACTCTACAATGAGCAGTTCTTC | CASSPSLYNEQFF | TRBJ2-1 | TRBV28 | . | few
TGTGCCAGCAGCTTAAATGCAGCGGGGGGTTACAATGAGCAGTTCTTC | CASSLNAAGGYNEQFF | TRBJ2-1 | TRBV7-3 | TRBD2 | .
TGTGCCAGCAGCGTGCTGGGGGGGTACACAGATACGCAGTATTTT | CASSVLGGYTDTQYF | TRBJ2-3 | TRBV9 | TRBD2 | .
TGCAGCGTTGAAGCTAGACAGGGGGGAGAGACCCAGTACTTC | CSVEARQGGETQYF | TRBJ2-5 | TRBV29-1 | TRBD1 | .
TGTGCCAGCAGCCCCGGGGCAGGGGGCTACTACAATGAGCAGTTCTTC | CASSPGAGGYYNEQFF | TRBJ2-1 | TRBV11-2 | TRBD1 | .
TGCGCCAGCAGCTTGGGCACACTGAACACTGAAGCTTTCTTT | CASSLGTLNTEAFF | TRBJ1-1 | TRBV5-1 | . | .
TGTGCCTGGGGTGGACAGGGGGACACTGAAGCTTTCTTT | CAWGGQGDTEAFF | TRBJ1-1 | TRBV30 | TRBD1 | .
TGTGCCATCAGTGAGTCGATCGGGAACACCGGGGAGCTGTTTTTT | CAISESIGNTGELFF | TRBJ2-2 | TRBV10-3 | . | .
TGCAGCGTTAAGGGACAGAGGTCCGAGCAGTACTTC | CSVKGQRSEQYF | TRBJ2-7 | TRBV29-1 | TRBD1 | few
TGTGCCAGCAACACTGGACAGCATCAAGAGACCCAGTACTTC | CASNTGQHQETQYF | TRBJ2-5 | TRBV9 | . | .
TGCGCCAGCAGCTTAGCGGGGGGGCCAGACGAGCAGTTCTTC | CASSLAGGPDEQFF | TRBJ2-1 | TRBV5-1 | TRBD2 | .
TGTGCCAGCAGGCGTGTAACCTACGAGCAGTACTTC | CASRRVTYEQYF | TRBJ2-7 | TRBV11-2 | . | .
TGTGCCAGCAGTGATCCCGGGACAGGGGGCAGCGATGAGCAGTTCTTC | CASSDPGTGGSDEQFF | TRBJ2-1 | TRBV6-4 | TRBD1 | .
TGCGCCAGCAGCGGGGACTACTACAATGAGCAGTTCTTC | CASSGDYYNEQFF | TRBJ2-1 | TRBV5-1 | TRBD2 | .
TGTTCCAGCAGCCCCCCGGGACACTACACCGGGGAGCTGTTTTTT | CSSSPPGHYTGELFF | TRBJ2-2 | TRBV7-9 | . | once
TGTGCCAGCAGTCCCCTCGGGGGGGGTTTCGCTGAAGCTTTCTTT | CASSPLGGGFAEAFF | TRBJ1-1 | TRBV6-5 | . | once
TGTGCCAGCAGTGAGGCGGGGAACTATGGCTACACCTTC | CASSEAGNYGYTF | TRBJ1-2 | TRBV2 | . | .
TGTGCCAGTACTACACAGGGGGCGGACACCGGGGAGCTGTTTTTT | CASTTQGADTGELFF | TRBJ2-2 | TRBV19 | TRBD1 | .
TGCGCCAGCAGGGTAGGACAAACACTATTGAACACTGAAGCTTTCTTT | CASRVGQTLLNTEAFF | TRBJ1-1 | TRBV10-1 | . | .
TGTGCCTGGAGTCCAGGGCACCCTGGCTACACCTTC | CAWSPGHPGYTF | TRBJ1-2 | TRBV30 | . | .
TGCGCCAGCAGTCAATTGAAACAGAACCACGAGCAGTACTTC | CASSQLKQNHEQYF | TRBJ2-7 | TRBV4-1 | . | .
TGTGCCAGCAGTTTAGGGACAGGGTTCCAGCATTTT | CASSLGTGFQHF | TRBJ1-5 | TRBV28 | TRBD1 | .
TGTGCCAGCAGCGGGGCCGGGGACAGGGCAGAGACCCAGTACTTC | CASSGAGDRAETQYF | TRBJ2-5 | TRBV5-4 | TRBD1 | .
TGTGCCAGCAGCCAAGAAACTACATCTAGCACAGATACGCAGTATTTT | CASSQETTSSTDTQYF | TRBJ2-3 | TRBV4-2 | . | .
TGTGCCAGCAGTCCCCGACAGGGGGGATACGAGCAGTACTTC | CASSPRQGGYEQYF | TRBJ2-7 | TRBV5-4 | TRBD1 | many
TGTGCCAGCAGTGAAGTGGCAGGTCAAGGCGAGCAGTACTTC | CASSEVAGQGEQYF | TRBJ2-7 | TRBV2 | . | .
TGTGCCAGCAGCAAAGTTGGGGCCACTGGGGCCAACGTCCTGACTTTC | CASSKVGATGANVLTF | TRBJ2-6 | TRBV21-1 | . | .
TGTGCCAGTAGTATAGATGGGAGGGCCGAATTATACAATGAGCAGTTCTTC | CASSIDGRAELYNEQFF | TRBJ2-1 | TRBV19 | TRBD2 | few
TGTGCCAGTAGTATCCGGCAGGGGACCCCCTACGAGCAGTACTTC | CASSIRQGTPYEQYF | TRBJ2-7 | TRBV19 | . | .
TGTGCCAGCAGCGTTGATCCTACAGGGTTAAGGGGAAGTAGGTCTTTCTTT | CASSVDPTGLRGSRSFF | TRBJ1-1 | TRBV9 | . | .
TGTGCCAGCAGCTTGGTTCCCAGCTACGAGCAGTACTTC | CASSLVPSYEQYF | TRBJ2-7 | TRBV5-5 | . | .
TGTGCCAGCGGGGGACAGGGGAAATACGAGCAGTACTTC | CASGGQGKYEQYF | TRBJ2-7 | TRBV6-6 | TRBD1 | .
TGTGCCAGCAGCTTAGTTGGAGCGGAGGGTGAAAAACTGTTTTTT | CASSLVGAEGEKLFF | TRBJ1-4 | TRBV7-2 | . | .
TGTGCCTGGAGCCCGACAGGCTTGGAAGCTTTCTTT | CAWSPTGLEAFF | TRBJ1-1 | TRBV30 | . | few
TGTGCCAGCAGCTTGGGATGGCGGGGGGCCTACAATGAGCAGTTCTTC | CASSLGWRGAYNEQFF | TRBJ2-1 | TRBV5-6 | TRBD2 | .
TGCGCCAGCAGCTTCCTGAGACTGGAGACCCAGTACTTC | CASSFLRLETQYF | TRBJ2-5 | TRBV5-1 | . | .
TGTGCCAGTAGTACGGGACAGTCCGGAACTGAAGCTTTCTTT | CASSTGQSGTEAFF | TRBJ1-1 | TRBV19 | TRBD1 | .
TGCGCCAGCAGCCCAGGGACAGGGGCCTCGAACACTGAAGCTTTCTTT | CASSPGTGASNTEAFF | TRBJ1-1 | TRBV5-1 | TRBD1 | .
TGTGCCAGCAGCCCGCGGCCTAGCGGACCCAATGAGCAGTTCTTC | CASSPRPSGPNEQFF | TRBJ2-1 | TRBV7-3 | TRBD2 | .
TGTGCCAGCAGCTTTGGGCTAGCCAAAAACATTCAGTACTTC | CASSFGLAKNIQYF | TRBJ2-4 | TRBV13 | . | few
TGCGCCAGCAGCTTGGCTCGTGAGAGAGATACGCAGTATTTT | CASSLARERDTQYF | TRBJ2-3 | TRBV5-1 | . | .